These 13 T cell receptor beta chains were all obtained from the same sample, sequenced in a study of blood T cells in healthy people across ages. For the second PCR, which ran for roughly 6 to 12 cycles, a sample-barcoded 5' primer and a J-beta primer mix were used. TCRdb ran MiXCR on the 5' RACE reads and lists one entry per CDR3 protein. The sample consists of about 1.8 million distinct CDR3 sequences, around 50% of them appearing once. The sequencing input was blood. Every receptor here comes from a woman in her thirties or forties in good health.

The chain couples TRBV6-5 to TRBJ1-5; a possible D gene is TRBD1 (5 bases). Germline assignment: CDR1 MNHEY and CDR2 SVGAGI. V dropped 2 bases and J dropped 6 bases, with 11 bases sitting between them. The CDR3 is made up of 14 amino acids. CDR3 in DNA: TGTGCCAGCAGTTACCAGGGTTCGGGTCAGCCCCAGCATTTT. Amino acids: CASSYQGSGQPQHF.

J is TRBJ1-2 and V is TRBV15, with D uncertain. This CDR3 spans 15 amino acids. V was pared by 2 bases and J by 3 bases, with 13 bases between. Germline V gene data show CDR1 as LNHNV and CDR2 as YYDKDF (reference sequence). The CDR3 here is CATSRSERRHYGYTF. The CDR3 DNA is TGTGCCACCAGCAGATCGGAAAGACGGCACTATGGCTACACCTTC.

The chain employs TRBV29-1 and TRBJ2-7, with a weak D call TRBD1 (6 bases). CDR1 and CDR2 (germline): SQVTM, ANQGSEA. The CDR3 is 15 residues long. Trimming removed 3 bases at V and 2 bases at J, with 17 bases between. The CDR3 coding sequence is TGCAGCGTTGAGCTGATTCAGGGGTCCCCCTACGAGCAGTACTTC. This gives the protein CSVELIQGSPYEQYF.

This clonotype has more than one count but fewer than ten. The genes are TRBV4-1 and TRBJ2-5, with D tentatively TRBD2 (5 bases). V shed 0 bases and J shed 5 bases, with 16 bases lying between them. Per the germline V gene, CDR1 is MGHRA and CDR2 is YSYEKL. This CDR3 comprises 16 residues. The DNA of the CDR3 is TGCGCCAGCAGCCAAGATCCGGGGTTGAGTGGGGAGACCCAGTACTTC. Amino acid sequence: CASSQDPGLSGETQYF.

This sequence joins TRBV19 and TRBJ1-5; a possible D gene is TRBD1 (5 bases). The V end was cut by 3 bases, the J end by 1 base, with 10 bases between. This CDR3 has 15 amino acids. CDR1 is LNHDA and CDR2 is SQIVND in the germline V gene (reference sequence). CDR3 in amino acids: CASSILQASNQPQHF. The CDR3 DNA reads TGTGCCAGTAGTATTTTACAGGCCAGCAATCAGCCCCAGCATTTT. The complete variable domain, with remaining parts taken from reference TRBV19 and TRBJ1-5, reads DGGITQSPKYLFRKEGQNVTLSCEQNLNHDAMYWYRQDPGQGLRLIYYSQIVNDFQKGDIAEGYSVSREKKESFPLTVTSAQKNPTAFYLCASSILQASNQPQHFGDGTRLSIL.

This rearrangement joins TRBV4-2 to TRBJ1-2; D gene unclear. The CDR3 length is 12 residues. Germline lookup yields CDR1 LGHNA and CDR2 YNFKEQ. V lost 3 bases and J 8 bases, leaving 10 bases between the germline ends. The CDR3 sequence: CASSHPAGGYTF. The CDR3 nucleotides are TGTGCCAGCAGCCACCCGGCGGGGGGCTACACCTTC.

This chain's CDR3 is CSALRGSSTDTQYF. The CDR3, as DNA: TGCAGCGCCCTTAGGGGTTCTAGCACAGATACGCAGTATTTT. The rearrangement links TRBV29-1 to TRBJ2-3; D perhaps matches TRBD1 (5 bases). The CDR3 consists of 14 residues. Between the trimmed V and J ends, which lost 7 bases and 0 bases, there was a span of 14 bases. Per the germline V gene, CDR1 is SQVTM and CDR2 is ANQGSEA.

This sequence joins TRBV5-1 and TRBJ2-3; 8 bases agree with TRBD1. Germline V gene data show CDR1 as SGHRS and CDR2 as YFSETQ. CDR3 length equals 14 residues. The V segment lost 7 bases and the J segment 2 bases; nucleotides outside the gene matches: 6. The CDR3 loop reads CASEKGQVTDTQYF. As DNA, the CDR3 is TGCGCCAGCGAAAAGGGACAGGTCACAGATACGCAGTATTTT. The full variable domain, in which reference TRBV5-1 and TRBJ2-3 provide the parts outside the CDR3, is KAGVTQTPRYLIKTRGQQVTLSCSPISGHRSVSWYQQTPGQGLQFLFEYFSETQRNKGNFPGRFSGRQFSNSRSEMNVSTLELGDSALYLCASEKGQVTDTQYFGPGTRLTVL.

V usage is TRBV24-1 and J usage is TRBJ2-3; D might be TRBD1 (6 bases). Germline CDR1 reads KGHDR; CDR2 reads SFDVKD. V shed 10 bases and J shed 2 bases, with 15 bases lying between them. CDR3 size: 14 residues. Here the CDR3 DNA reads TGTGCCACTTCACCGGGACACTACACAGATACGCAGTATTTT. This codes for CATSPGHYTDTQYF.

CDR3 loop: CASSLRPKGETQYF. The CDR3 nucleotides read TGTGCCAGCAGCTTACGACCGAAGGGAGAGACCCAGTACTTC. This chain links TRBV11-2 with TRBJ2-5; D remains unclear. The CDR3 spans 14 residues. Between the trimmed V and J ends, which lost 2 bases and 4 bases, there was a span of 11 bases. CDR1 is SGHAT, CDR2 FQNNGV, per germline.

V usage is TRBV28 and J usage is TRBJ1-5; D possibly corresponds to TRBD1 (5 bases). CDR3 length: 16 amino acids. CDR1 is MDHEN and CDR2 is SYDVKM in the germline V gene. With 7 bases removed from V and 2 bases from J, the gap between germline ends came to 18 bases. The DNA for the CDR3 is TGTGCCAGCACCAATGGGGACGGGGCAGGCAATCAGCCCCAGCATTTT. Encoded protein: CASTNGDGAGNQPQHF. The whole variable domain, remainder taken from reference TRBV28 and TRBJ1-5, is DVKVTQSSRYLVKRTGEKVFLECVQDMDHENMFWYRQDPGLGLRLIYFSYDVKMKEKGDIPEGYSVSREKKERFSLILESASTNQTSMYLCASTNGDGAGNQPQHFGDGTRLSIL.

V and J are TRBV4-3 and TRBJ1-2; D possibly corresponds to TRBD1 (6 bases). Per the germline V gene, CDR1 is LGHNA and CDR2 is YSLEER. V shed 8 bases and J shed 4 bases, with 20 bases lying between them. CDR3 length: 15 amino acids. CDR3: CASSSESRDIYGYTF. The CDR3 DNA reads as TGCGCCAGCTCCTCAGAGTCCAGGGACATCTATGGCTACACCTTC.

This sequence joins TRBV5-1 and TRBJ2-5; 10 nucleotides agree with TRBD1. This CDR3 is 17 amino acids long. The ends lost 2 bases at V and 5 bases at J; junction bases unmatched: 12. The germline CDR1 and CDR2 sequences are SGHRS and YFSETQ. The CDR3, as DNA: TGCGCCAGCAGCTTCCCTCGACAGGGGGCGTCCCGGGAGACCCAGTACTTC. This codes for CASSFPRQGASRETQYF.